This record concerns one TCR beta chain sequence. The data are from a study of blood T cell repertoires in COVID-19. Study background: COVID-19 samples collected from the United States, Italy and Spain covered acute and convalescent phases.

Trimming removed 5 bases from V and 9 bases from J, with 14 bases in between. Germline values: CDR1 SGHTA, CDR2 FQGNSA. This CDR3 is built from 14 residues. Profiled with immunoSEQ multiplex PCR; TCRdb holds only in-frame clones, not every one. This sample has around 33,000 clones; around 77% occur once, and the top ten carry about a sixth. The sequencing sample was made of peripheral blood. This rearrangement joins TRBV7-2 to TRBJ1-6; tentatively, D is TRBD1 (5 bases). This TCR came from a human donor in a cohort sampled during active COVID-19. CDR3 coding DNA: TGTGCCAGCAGCATGGACAAGGGGATTTCACCCCTCCACTTT. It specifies CASSMDKGISPLHF.